The text below deals with one T cell receptor (beta chain). This sample stems from a study of OX40 agonist ivuxolimab in advanced cancers. Sequencing was performed with immunoSEQ multiplex PCR; in TCRdb, only in-frame clones are kept and a portion is missing. The data hold about 62,000 clones, with around 80% observed a single time. The CDR3 sequence is 15 residues long. V was shortened by 5 bases and J by 0 bases, with 13 bases between the two germline ends. Per the germline V gene, CDR1 is MNHEY and CDR2 is SMNVEV (reference sequence). The origin of this receptor is an adult with an advanced solid tumor such as melanoma, head and neck, liver or kidney cancer. The sequencing used CD4+ or CD8+ T cells sorted from blood, collected in a trial of the OX40 agonist ivuxolimab. J is TRBJ1-1 and V is TRBV27; D is possibly TRBD1 (5 bases). CDR3 nucleotide sequence: TGTGCCAGCAGTGCCTCGACAGTCATGAACACTGAAGCTTTCTTT. It translates to CASSASTVMNTEAFF.